The 31 T cell receptor beta chains in this list originate from one sample, sequenced in a study of cytomegalovirus exposure and HLA in healthy donors. A multiplex PCR was run with 60 Vbeta primers and 13 Jbeta primers. Here immunoSEQ multiplex PCR was the method, and the copy in TCRdb shows in-frame clones only, minus some. The data hold 150,000 or so clones, with roughly four fifths observed a single time. The sequenced material came from PBMCs. These receptors came from a man aged 18 to 30 in good health and CMV-seropositive.

This chain links TRBV30 with TRBJ1-1; D is undetermined. This CDR3 spans 13 amino acids. Germline V gene sequence: CDR1 GTSNPN, CDR2 SVGIG (reference sequence). The germline V and J ends were trimmed by 2 bases and 0 bases, with 7 bases remaining between them. Here the CDR3 DNA reads TGTGCCTGGAGTACGGGAATGAACACTGAAGCTTTCTTT. This translates into CAWSTGMNTEAFF.

V and J are TRBV14 and TRBJ2-6; 8 bases agree with TRBD1. CDR1 SGHDN and CDR2 FVKESK come from the germline V gene. There are 18 residues in the CDR3. V dropped 5 bases and J dropped 1; count of bases not matched to a gene: 10. The CDR3 region is CASSFRQGLSSGANVLTF. For the CDR3, the DNA is TGTGCCAGCAGCTTCCGACAGGGGCTTAGTTCTGGGGCCAACGTCCTGACTTTC.

The V call is TRBV5-1, the J call TRBJ1-1; 7 nucleotides match TRBD1. Germline-derived CDR1 and CDR2 are SGHRS and YFSETQ. The CDR3 has 13 amino acids. V was pared by 4 bases and J by 8 bases, with 8 bases of the junction left unmatched. The DNA of the CDR3 is TGCGCCAGCAGCGCTAAGGACAGGCGCGAAGCTTTCTTT. It encodes CASSAKDRREAFF.

The chain is built from TRBV4-1 and TRBJ2-1, with D perhaps matching TRBD2 (5 bases). This CDR3 spans 13 amino acids. The germline V and J ends were trimmed by 3 bases and 11 bases, with 14 bases remaining between them. Germline loops: CDR1 MGHRA, CDR2 YSYEKL. The CDR3: CASSQEVASKQFF. The CDR3 DNA sequence: TGCGCCAGCAGCCAGGAAGTGGCTAGCAAGCAGTTCTTC.

The rearrangement uses TRBV7-9 and TRBJ2-7, with 7 nucleotides matching TRBD2. Germline CDR1 reads SEHNR; CDR2 reads FQNEAQ (reference sequence). The CDR3 covers 15 residues. V lost 5 bases, J lost 2 bases, and 9 bases stayed unmatched. CDR3 coding DNA: TGTGCCAGCAGCCCACTAGCGCTGAGACCCTACGAGCAGTACTTC. This codes for CASSPLALRPYEQYF.

The chain is built from TRBV28 and TRBJ1-2, with D maybe TRBD1 (5 bases). The CDR3 contains 13 residues. The germline V gene has CDR1 MDHEN and CDR2 SYDVKM. V was pared by 11 bases and J by 4 bases, with 17 bases between. The CDR3 protein is CASWAGTSYGYTF. The CDR3 DNA is TGTGCCTCCTGGGCGGGGACCAGCTATGGCTACACCTTC.

This clone came up once. The chain recombines TRBV28 with TRBJ2-5, with D perhaps matching TRBD2 (5 bases). The CDR3 extends over 16 amino acids. Germline V lookup: CDR1 MDHEN, CDR2 SYDVKM. V was pared by 7 bases and J by 5 bases, with 23 bases between. The CDR3, as DNA: TGTGCCAGCACGAGAGGAGGTTACGGATCGAGGGAGACCCAGTACTTC. Encoded protein: CASTRGGYGSRETQYF.

This clone occurred once. The chain has TRBV25-1 and TRBJ1-3; no reliable D call. Trimming shortened V by 6 bases and J by 1 base, and 16 bases separated the two germline ends. CDR1 is MGHDK and CDR2 is SYGVNS in the germline V gene. The CDR3 is made up of 16 amino acids. CDR3 residues: CASSPPGGDSGNTIYF. CDR3 coding DNA: TGTGCCAGCAGCCCCCCCGGTGGAGATTCTGGAAACACCATATATTTT.

V gene TRBV7-3 combines with J gene TRBJ1-2, with TRBD1 matching 8 bases. Germline CDR1 is SGHTA and CDR2 is FQGTGA. This CDR3 comprises 13 residues. The V gene end was trimmed by 4 bases and the J gene end by 8 bases; junction bases not matched to a gene: 6. The chain's CDR3 is CASSSDRGDGYTF. The CDR3, as DNA: TGTGCCAGCAGCTCCGACAGGGGTGACGGCTACACCTTC.

The chain combines TRBV6-4 with TRBJ2-3; 8 positions agree with TRBD2. The CDR3 runs 15 residues. CDR1 and CDR2 (germline): MRHNA, SNTAGT. The ends lost 7 bases at V and 0 bases at J; junction bases unmatched: 6. CDR3 in amino acids: CASIASGLSTDTQYF. The CDR3 DNA sequence: TGTGCCAGCATAGCTAGCGGGCTTAGCACAGATACGCAGTATTTT.

This chain connects TRBV18 to TRBJ2-1; TRBD2 matches 8 bases. J was trimmed by 2 bases and V by 2 bases; bases with no gene match: 5. This CDR3 is built from 16 residues. Per germline, CDR1 KGHSH and CDR2 LQKENI. The CDR3 loop reads CASSPASGSTYNEQFF. CDR3 coding DNA: TGTGCCAGCTCACCAGCCAGCGGGAGTACCTACAATGAGCAGTTCTTC.

The genes are TRBV11-2 and TRBJ1-1; D not resolved. Per germline, CDR1 SGHAT and CDR2 FQNNGV. V was clipped by 2 bases and J by 4 bases, with 14 bases between them. There are 15 residues in the CDR3. Written as DNA, the CDR3 is TGTGCCAGCAGCTTAATAACCCGAGCGGGCACTGAAGCTTTCTTT. Amino acid sequence: CASSLITRAGTEAFF.

This clone was seen only once. This chain uses TRBV9 with TRBJ2-2; D possibly corresponds to TRBD2 (7 bases). Per germline, CDR1 SGDLS and CDR2 YYNGEE. The CDR3 totals 18 residues. Trimming stripped 4 bases from V and 6 bases from J, with 25 bases between. This chain's CDR3 is CASSFTADGGQGSGELFF. The CDR3 coding sequence is TGTGCCAGCAGCTTTACTGCGGACGGGGGGCAAGGGTCCGGGGAGCTGTTTTTT.

CDR3 DNA sequence: TGTGCCAGCAGCCGGGACAGGGACGAGCAGTACTTC. Its protein product is CASSRDRDEQYF. The chain recombines TRBV6-1 with TRBJ2-7; the match to TRBD1 covers 9 bases. With V trimmed by 6 bases and J by 5 bases, 2 bases remained unmatched. Germline assignment: CDR1 MNHNS and CDR2 SASEGT. The CDR3 covers 12 residues.

The chain carries TRBV13 and TRBJ2-7; D might be TRBD2 (6 bases). CDR3 length: 17 amino acids. Trimming took 5 bases from V and 5 from J, leaving 25 bases between them. The germline gives CDR1 PRHDT, CDR2 FYEKMQ (reference sequence). The CDR3 DNA sequence: TGTGCCAGCAGCCACCCTCCCCGACTAGACGGTCCCCACGAGCAGTACTTC. It specifies CASSHPPRLDGPHEQYF.

V gene TRBV27 combines with J gene TRBJ2-2, with D perhaps TRBD2 (7 bases). V lost 7 bases and J lost 2, with 11 bases in between. Germline V gives CDR1 MNHEY, CDR2 SMNVEV (reference sequence). The length of the CDR3 is 14 residues. The DNA for the CDR3 is TGTGCCAGCATTAGGGGGGGCAACACCGGGGAGCTGTTTTTT. It yields the protein CASIRGGNTGELFF.

V is TRBV28 and J is TRBJ2-3; 9 bases agree with TRBD2. The CDR3 is 16 amino acids. CDR1 is MDHEN, CDR2 SYDVKM, per germline. The J segment lost 0 bases and the V segment lost 5 bases, leaving 6 bases of the junction unmatched. The CDR3 reads CASSTGLAPSTDTQYF. In nucleotides, the CDR3 is TGTGCCAGCAGTACCGGACTAGCGCCCAGCACAGATACGCAGTATTTT.

V is TRBV4-1 and J is TRBJ1-1, with D possibly matching TRBD1 (6 bases). From germline, CDR1 is MGHRA and CDR2 YSYEKL. CDR3 length: 14 amino acids. V lost 3 bases and J 0 bases, leaving 8 bases between the germline ends. For the CDR3, the DNA is TGCGCCAGCAGCCACCGGACAGTGAACACTGAAGCTTTCTTT. It yields the protein CASSHRTVNTEAFF.

The chain employs TRBV6-1 and TRBJ1-5; TRBD1 matches at 8 bases. Germline V gene lookup returns CDR1 MNHNS and CDR2 SASEGT. This CDR3 is built from 16 residues. Trimming cost V 0 bases and J 1 base; bases outside gene matches: 2. CDR3 sequence: CASSEARTGSNQPQHF. The CDR3, as DNA: TGTGCCAGCAGTGAAGCGCGGACAGGGAGCAATCAGCCCCAGCATTTT.

V is TRBV4-1 and J is TRBJ2-5; 7 nucleotides agree with TRBD2. The J call may be in error: the DNA end matches TRBJ2-7 better. The CDR3 totals 15 residues. Germline V gene lookup returns CDR1 MGHRA and CDR2 YSYEKL. The CDR3 reads CASSPVGLAAYEQYF. The CDR3 coding sequence is TGCGCCAGCAGCCCAGTAGGGCTAGCGGCGTACGAGCAGTACTTC.

V usage is TRBV25-1 and J usage is TRBJ2-6; D gene uncertain. Germline V gene sequence: CDR1 MGHDK, CDR2 SYGVNS. V lost 4 bases and J lost 5, with 9 bases in between. CDR3 size: 14 residues. Here the CDR3 reads CASSGTSRANVLTF. As DNA, the CDR3 is TGTGCCAGCAGTGGTACATCGAGGGCCAACGTCCTGACTTTC.

The V gene is TRBV5-6, the J gene TRBJ1-2, with a weak D call TRBD1 (5 bases). The CDR3 spans 13 residues. Germline lookup yields CDR1 SGHDT and CDR2 YYEEEE. Trimming pared 0 bases from V and 4 bases from J, leaving 7 bases between. CDR3: CASSLVQGYGYTF. In nucleotides, the CDR3 is TGTGCCAGCAGCTTGGTGCAGGGCTATGGCTACACCTTC.

The rearrangement uses TRBV15 and TRBJ2-7; 8 positions match TRBD2. CDR3 size: 16 residues. Germline CDR1 and CDR2: LNHNV and YYDKDF (reference sequence). With V trimmed by 5 bases and J by 0 bases, 9 bases remained unmatched. CDR3 coding DNA: TGTGCCACCAGCCTAGAGCCCAGCGGGAGCTCCTACGAGCAGTACTTC. Its protein product is CATSLEPSGSSYEQYF.

The chain couples TRBV7-2 to TRBJ2-7; the match to TRBD1 covers 9 bases. The CDR3 covers 15 residues. V gave up 3 bases and J gave up 3 bases; unmatched junction bases: 6. Germline V lookup: CDR1 SGHTA, CDR2 FQGNSA. The CDR3 DNA reads TGTGCCAGCAGCTTTTTACAGGGGGCGATCTACGAGCAGTACTTC. Encoded protein: CASSFLQGAIYEQYF.

The gene calls are TRBV28 and TRBJ1-1; D is unclear. CDR1 MDHEN and CDR2 SYDVKM come from the germline V gene. The CDR3 has 13 residues. Trimming shortened V by 8 bases and J by 0 bases, and 10 bases separated the two germline ends. The CDR3 here is CASLVSLNTEAFF. CDR3 nucleotide sequence: TGTGCCAGCCTTGTCTCTTTGAACACTGAAGCTTTCTTT.

In DNA form, the CDR3 reads TGTGCCAGCAGGAGAGGCGGGAGCAGCTACGAGCAGTACTTC. It translates to CASRRGGSSYEQYF. V usage is TRBV28 and J usage is TRBJ2-7; TRBD2 aligns across 7 bases. V lost 6 bases, J lost 3 bases, and 8 bases stayed unmatched. The CDR3 spans 14 residues. Germline-derived CDR1 and CDR2 are MDHEN and SYDVKM.

Turning to this clone: Additional DNA sequences in this sample encode the identical CDR3. The chain couples TRBV27 to TRBJ1-2; TRBD1 might be the D (6 bases). V dropped 2 bases and J dropped 2 bases, with 6 bases sitting between them. Germline CDR1 reads MNHEY; CDR2 reads SMNVEV (reference sequence). The CDR3 sequence is 13 residues long. CDR3: CASSLGQNYGYTF. The CDR3 DNA reads as TGTGCCAGCAGTTTAGGACAGAACTATGGCTACACCTTC.

The chain recombines TRBV6-5 with TRBJ2-5; D might be TRBD2 (7 bases). Trimming pared 2 bases from V and 5 bases from J, leaving 15 bases between. The germline V gene encodes CDR1 MNHEY and CDR2 SVGAGI. This CDR3 has 15 amino acids. The CDR3 region has the DNA TGTGCCAGCAGTTACCCTTCACAGGGAGGGGAGACCCAGTACTTC. Translation: CASSYPSQGGETQYF.

The CDR3 here is CAITKQGYGYTF. The CDR3 bases are TGTGCCATCACTAAACAGGGATATGGCTACACCTTC. The chain joins TRBV10-3 to TRBJ1-2; possible D gene TRBD1, 6 bases. Germline V gives CDR1 ENHRY, CDR2 SYGVKD. This CDR3 has 12 amino acids. Trimming pared 7 bases from V and 5 bases from J, leaving 11 bases between.

In this sample, this clone turned up a few times. This sequence joins TRBV5-1 and TRBJ2-3, with 11 bases aligning to TRBD2. The length of the CDR3 is 14 residues. Trimming cost V 5 bases and J 4 bases; bases outside gene matches: 3. The V gene's germline CDR1 is SGHRS and CDR2 YFSETQ. In DNA, the CDR3 is TGCGCCAGCAGGACTAGCGGGATTGCAGATACGCAGTATTTT. Its translation is CASRTSGIADTQYF.

The genes are TRBV4-1 and TRBJ2-2; perhaps TRBD1 as D (7 bases). The CDR3 length is 17 residues. Deletions cut 1 base from V and 5 bases from J, with 17 bases between. CDR1 MGHRA and CDR2 YSYEKL come from the germline V gene. CDR3 protein: CASSQGGLQGRTGELFF. CDR3 nucleotides: TGCGCCAGCAGCCAAGGGGGCTTACAGGGGAGGACCGGGGAGCTGTTTTTT.